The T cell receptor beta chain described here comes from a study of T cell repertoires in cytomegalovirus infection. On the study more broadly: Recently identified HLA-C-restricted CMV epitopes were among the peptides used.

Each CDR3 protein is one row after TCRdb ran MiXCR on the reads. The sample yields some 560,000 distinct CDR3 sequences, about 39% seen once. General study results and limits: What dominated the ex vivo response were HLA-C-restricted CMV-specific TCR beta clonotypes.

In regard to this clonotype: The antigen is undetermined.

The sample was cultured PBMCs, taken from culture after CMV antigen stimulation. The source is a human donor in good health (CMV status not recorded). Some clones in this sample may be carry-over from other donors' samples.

The CDR3 spells CASGTGGHMNTEAFF. CDR3 coding DNA: TGTGCCAGCGGTACAGGGGGCCATATGAACACTGAAGCTTTCTTT. The V call is TRBV7-6, the J call TRBJ1-1, with 9 bases identical to TRBD1. V shed 8 bases and J 0 bases; nucleotides not matched to a gene: 7. This CDR3 has 15 residues. Germline loops: CDR1 SGHVS, CDR2 FNYEAQ.